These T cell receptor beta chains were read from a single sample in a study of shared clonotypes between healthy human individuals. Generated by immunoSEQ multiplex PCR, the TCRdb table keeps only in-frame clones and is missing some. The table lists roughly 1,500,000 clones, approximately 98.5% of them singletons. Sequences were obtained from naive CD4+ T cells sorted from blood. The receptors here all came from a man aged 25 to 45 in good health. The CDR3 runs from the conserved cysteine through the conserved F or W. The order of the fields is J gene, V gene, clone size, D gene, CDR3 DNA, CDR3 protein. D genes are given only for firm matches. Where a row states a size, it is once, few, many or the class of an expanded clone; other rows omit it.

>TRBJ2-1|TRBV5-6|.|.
TGTGCCAGCAGCCCCGTCGGGCAGGCCACCAATGAGCAGTTCTTC
CASSPVGQATNEQFF
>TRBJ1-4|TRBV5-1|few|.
TGCGCCAGCAGCATAGACAGGAGCAATGAAAAACTGTTTTTT
CASSIDRSNEKLFF
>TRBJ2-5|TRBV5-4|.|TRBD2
TGTGCCAGCAGCCCGAGCGGGAGGGCGGAGACCCAGTACTTC
CASSPSGRAETQYF
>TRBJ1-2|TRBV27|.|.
TGTGCCAGCAGTTTAACGGACAGTGCTAACTATGGCTACACCTTC
CASSLTDSANYGYTF
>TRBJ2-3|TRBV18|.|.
TGTGCCAGCTCACCAAGGCGGGGTAGCACAGATACGCAGTATTTT
CASSPRRGSTDTQYF
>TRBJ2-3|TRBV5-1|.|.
TGCGCCAGCAGCTTGGCTTCCACAGGGAGGGGAGATACGCAGTATTTT
CASSLASTGRGDTQYF
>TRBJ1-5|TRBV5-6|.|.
TGTGCCAGCAGCTTATACAGGGTTCAGCCCCAGCATTTT
CASSLYRVQPQHF
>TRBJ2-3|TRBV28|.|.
TGTGCCAGCAGCCATACAGGGTCGGATACGCAGTATTTT
CASSHTGSDTQYF
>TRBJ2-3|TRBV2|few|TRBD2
TGTGCCAGCAGTGATGAAGCGGGAGTCGGCACAGATACGCAGTATTTT
CASSDEAGVGTDTQYF
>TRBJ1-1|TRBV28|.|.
TGTGCCAGCAGTCCGATACATCTAAACACAGTAATGAACACTGAAGCTTTCTTT
CASSPIHLNTVMNTEAFF
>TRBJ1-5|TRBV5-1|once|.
TGCGCCAGCAGCCTGGGAGCGGGGGGCGAGCCCCAGCATTTT
CASSLGAGGEPQHF
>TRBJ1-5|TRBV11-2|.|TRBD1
TGTGCCAGCAGCCCGGGGACAGGAAGCAATCAGCCCCAGCATTTT
CASSPGTGSNQPQHF
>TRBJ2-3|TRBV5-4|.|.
TGTGCCAGCGCCGGCCTCACAGATACGCAGTATTTT
CASAGLTDTQYF
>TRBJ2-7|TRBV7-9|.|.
TGTGCCAGCAGCTTAGTTGCAGGGGGGACCTACGAGCAGTACTTC
CASSLVAGGTYEQYF
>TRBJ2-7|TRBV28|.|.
TGTGCCAGCAGTCCATACCGCCGGAAGCTCGAGCAGTACTTC
CASSPYRRKLEQYF
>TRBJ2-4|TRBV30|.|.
TGTGCCTGGAGTGGAGCGGTAGCCAAAAACATTCAGTACTTC
CAWSGAVAKNIQYF
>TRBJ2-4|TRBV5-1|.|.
TGCGCCAGGGAGGACGGGGACTTC
CAREDGDF
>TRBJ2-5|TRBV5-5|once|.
TGTGCCAGCAGCTTAGGGTTCGGGGAGACCCAGTACTTC
CASSLGFGETQYF
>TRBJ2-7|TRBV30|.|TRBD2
TGTGCCTGGAGTGTACTTGGGGGGGCCTACGAGCAGTACTTC
CAWSVLGGAYEQYF
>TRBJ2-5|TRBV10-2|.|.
TGCGCCAGCGAGTACCAAGAGACCCAGTACTTC
CASEYQETQYF
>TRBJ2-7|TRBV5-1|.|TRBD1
TGCGCCAGCAGCGCCCGGGACAGGGTCCCCTACGAGCAGTACTTC
CASSARDRVPYEQYF
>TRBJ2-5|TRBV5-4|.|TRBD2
TGTGCCAGCAGCTTGTTCCGGTGGCGGGAGGGCCAAGAGACCCAGTACTTC
CASSLFRWREGQETQYF
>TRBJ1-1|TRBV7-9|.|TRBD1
TGTGCCAGCAGCCGACATGGACAGGGGAACACTGAAGCTTTCTTT
CASSRHGQGNTEAFF
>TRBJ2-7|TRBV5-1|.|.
TGCGCCAGCAGCTTGCGGGATCACTACGAGCAGTACTTC
CASSLRDHYEQYF
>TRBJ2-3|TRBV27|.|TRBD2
TGTGCCAGCAGTTTAAGCCCCCTCCTAGCGGGAGGGCCCGATACGCAGTATTTT
CASSLSPLLAGGPDTQYF
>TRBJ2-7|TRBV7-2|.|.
TGTGCCAGCAGCTCCGGCCCTGAGCAGTACTTC
CASSSGPEQYF
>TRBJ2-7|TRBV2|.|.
TGTGCCAGCAAAAGTCGAACCTACAGGGGAGGGTCGTACGAGCAGTACTTC
CASKSRTYRGGSYEQYF
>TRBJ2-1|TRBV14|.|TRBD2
TGTGCCAGCAGCCAAGCCCGGACTAGACGTGAGCAGTTCTTC
CASSQARTRREQFF
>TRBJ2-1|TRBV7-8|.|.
TGTGCCAGCAGCTTTAATGGGGGGCGCTTCAATGAGCAGTTCTTC
CASSFNGGRFNEQFF
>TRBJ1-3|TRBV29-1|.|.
TGCAGCGCCGCCGGGCTAGGGGACACCATATATTTT
CSAAGLGDTIYF
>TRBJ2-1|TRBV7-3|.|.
TGTGCCAGCAGCGTGACAGGAGAGCAGTTCTTC
CASSVTGEQFF
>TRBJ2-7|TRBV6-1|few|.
TGTGCCAGCAGTGAAGCGCGGGACAGCTCCTACGAGCAGTACTTC
CASSEARDSSYEQYF
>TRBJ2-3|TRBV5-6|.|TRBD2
TGTGCCAGCAGAGAAGGACTAGCGGGTCATTGGGGCACAGATACGCAGTATTTT
CASREGLAGHWGTDTQYF
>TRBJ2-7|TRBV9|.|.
TGTGCCAGCAGCGTAAACCCCACCGCCTCCTACGAGCAGTACTTC
CASSVNPTASYEQYF
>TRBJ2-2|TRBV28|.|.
TGTGCCAGCAGTTTAATCACTCGAAACACCGGGGAGCTGTTTTTT
CASSLITRNTGELFF
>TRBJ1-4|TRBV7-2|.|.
TGTGCCAGCAGCTTTGTAGGGGGAGGGGATGAAAAACTGTTTTTT
CASSFVGGGDEKLFF
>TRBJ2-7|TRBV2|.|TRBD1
TGTGCCAGCAGTGCCTCGACAGGGTTCCTCCACGAGCAGTACTTC
CASSASTGFLHEQYF
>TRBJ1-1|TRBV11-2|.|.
TGTGCCAGCAGCTTAAAGAGGGCGGCCACTGAAGCTTTCTTT
CASSLKRAATEAFF
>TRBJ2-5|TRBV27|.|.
TGTGCCAGCAGTCCACGGCAGTGGGGGGCTAATCAAGAGACCCAGTACTTC
CASSPRQWGANQETQYF
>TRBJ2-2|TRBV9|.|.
TGTGCCAGCAGCCCAAGAGTGGGCGGGGAGCTGTTTTTT
CASSPRVGGELFF
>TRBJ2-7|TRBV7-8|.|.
TGTGCCAGCAGCTTAGCGGCGGGGAACCTCTACGAGCAGTACTTC
CASSLAAGNLYEQYF
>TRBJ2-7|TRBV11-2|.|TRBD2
TGTGCCAGCAGGGCTAGCGGAACCTACGAGCAGTACTTC
CASRASGTYEQYF
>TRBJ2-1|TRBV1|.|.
TGCACCAGCAGACCCGTCGGGGGGGGGTACAATGAGCAGTTCTTC
CTSRPVGGGYNEQFF
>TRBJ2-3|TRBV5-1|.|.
TGCGCCAGCAGCTCCAACCCCCGGCGGGATACGCAGTATTTT
CASSSNPRRDTQYF
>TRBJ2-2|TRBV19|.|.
TGTGCCAGTAGTCCACAGGTTGGCGGGGAGCTGTTTTTT
CASSPQVGGELFF
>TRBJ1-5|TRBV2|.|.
TGTGCCAGCACAAACCTCCCGCTCAGGGTAAGCAATCAGCCCCAGCATTTT
CASTNLPLRVSNQPQHF
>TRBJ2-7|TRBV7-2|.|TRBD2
TGTGCCAGCAGCTTAGTAGTAGGGGCGGGAGCTAACTCCTACGAGCAGTACTTC
CASSLVVGAGANSYEQYF
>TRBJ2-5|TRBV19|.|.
TGTGCCAGTAGTGGAGGGGCGTGGGAGACCCAGTACTTC
CASSGGAWETQYF
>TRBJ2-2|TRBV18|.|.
TGTGCCAGCTCACCAGTCCAAGGTTGGGACACCGGGGAGCTGTTTTTT
CASSPVQGWDTGELFF
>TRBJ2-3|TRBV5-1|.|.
TGCGCCAGCAGCCAACCGAATAATAGAGGGCGGTCAGATACGCAGTATTTT
CASSQPNNRGRSDTQYF
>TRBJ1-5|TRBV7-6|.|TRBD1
TGTGCCAGCAGCCCCAGGGGGCGAATCGCCAACCGCAATCAGCCCCAGCATTTT
CASSPRGRIANRNQPQHF
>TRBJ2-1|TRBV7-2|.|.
TGTGCCAGCAGCTTAGGGAGCGGGTCCTACAATGAGCAGTTCTTC
CASSLGSGSYNEQFF
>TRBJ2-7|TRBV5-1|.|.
TGCGCCAGCAGCTTGGAGCAGGTTGCCGAGCAGTACTTC
CASSLEQVAEQYF
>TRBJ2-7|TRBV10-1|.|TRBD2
TGCGCCAGCAGAGAAGGACTAGCGGATTCCTACGAGCAGTACTTC
CASREGLADSYEQYF
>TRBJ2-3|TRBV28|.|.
TGTGCCAGCTCTTATCTAAGAGGGAGAGGGGATACGCAGTATTTT
CASSYLRGRGDTQYF
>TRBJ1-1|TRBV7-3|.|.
TGTGCCAGCAGCTCTTACAGGGAAACTGAAGCTTTCTTT
CASSSYRETEAFF